These 7 T cell receptor beta chains share one sample of origin, sequenced in a study of Graves' ophthalmopathy and Graves' hyperthyroidism. RNA served as the template for amplifying TCR beta CDR3 regions. Amplification began with first-round RT-PCR using HTBI primers, then second-round multiplex PCR was performed. TCRdb passed the multiplex PCR reads through MiXCR, listing each CDR3 protein once. The profile shows almost 750,000 distinct CDR3 sequences, roughly two fifths of them singletons. The specimen sequenced was peripheral blood. The receptors come from an adult man with Graves' ophthalmopathy.

This clonotype was seen many times. This chain links TRBV12-3 or TRBV12-4 with TRBJ1-2, with TRBD1 matching 8 bases. This CDR3 is built from 12 residues. J was trimmed by 7 bases and V by 10 bases; bases with no gene match: 8. The CDR3 DNA reads TGTGCCACGACTCAGGGGGCCAGTGGCTACACCTTC. As protein: CATTQGASGYTF.

Note on this clonotype: It is likely a read error, because the conserved phenylalanine at the end of the CDR3 is missing. Because the CDR3's place on the DNA is in doubt, the DNA is left out and the CDR3 is given as listed by TCRdb. The rearrangement joins TRBV6-5 to TRBJ1-2. Germline CDR1 is MNHEY and CDR2 is SVGAGI. The CDR3 extends over 9 residues, inclusive of both ends. The CDR3 reads CASSHPRTL.

V usage is TRBV20-1 and J usage is TRBJ2-7; a weak D match, TRBD2 (5 bases). Germline V lookup: CDR1 DFQATT, CDR2 SNEGSKA (reference sequence). With 3 bases removed from V and 6 bases from J, the gap between germline ends came to 21 bases. The CDR3 has 15 amino acids. Written as DNA, the CDR3 is TGCAGTGCTAGTCGGGCCGAGAGTGGGAGCCGCGAGCAGTACTTC. Its translation is CSASRAESGSREQYF.

With regard to this clonotype: A much larger clone differs by one base, so this may be a read error. As the CDR3 is not closed by the conserved phenylalanine or tryptophan, this likely results from a read error. The chain couples TRBV7-6 to TRBJ2-7, with D possibly being TRBD1 or TRBD2 (5 bases each). V was cut by 3 bases and J by 2 bases, with 11 bases left in between. This CDR3 region has 14 residues. The germline V gene encodes CDR1 SGHVS and CDR2 FNYEAQ. Written as DNA, the CDR3 is TGTGCCAGCAGCTTGAGGGGACGGACCTACGAGCAGTACCTC. Its translation is CASSLRGRTYEQYL.

This clonotype has at least ten counts. The rearrangement links TRBV5-5 to TRBJ2-6; D gene unclear. Germline CDR1 SGHKS, CDR2 YYEKEE (reference sequence). The CDR3 covers 15 residues. Deletions cut 2 bases from V and 0 bases from J, with 6 bases between. For the CDR3, the DNA is TGTGCCAGCAGCTTCCAACGCTCTGGGGCCAACGTCCTGACTTTC. Its protein product is CASSFQRSGANVLTF.

A few counts support this clonotype. The chain couples TRBV14 to TRBJ1-1, with D uncertain. This CDR3 comprises 11 residues. V lost 2 bases and J lost 11, with 9 bases in between. Germline V gene lookup returns CDR1 SGHDN and CDR2 FVKESK. For the CDR3, the DNA is TGTGCCAGCAGCCAATCCGAGGTTGCTTTCTTT. It yields the protein CASSQSEVAFF.

This clonotype appeared many times. The rearrangement uses TRBV7-9 and TRBJ1-3; D remains ambiguous. Germline values: CDR1 SEHNR, CDR2 FQNEAQ (reference sequence). V was pared by 0 bases and J by 12 bases, with 18 bases between. This CDR3 has 15 residues. CDR3 DNA: TGTGCCAGCAGCTTAGCGGCGGACGTAGAAATAATCATATATTTT. This sequence encodes CASSLAADVEIIIYF.